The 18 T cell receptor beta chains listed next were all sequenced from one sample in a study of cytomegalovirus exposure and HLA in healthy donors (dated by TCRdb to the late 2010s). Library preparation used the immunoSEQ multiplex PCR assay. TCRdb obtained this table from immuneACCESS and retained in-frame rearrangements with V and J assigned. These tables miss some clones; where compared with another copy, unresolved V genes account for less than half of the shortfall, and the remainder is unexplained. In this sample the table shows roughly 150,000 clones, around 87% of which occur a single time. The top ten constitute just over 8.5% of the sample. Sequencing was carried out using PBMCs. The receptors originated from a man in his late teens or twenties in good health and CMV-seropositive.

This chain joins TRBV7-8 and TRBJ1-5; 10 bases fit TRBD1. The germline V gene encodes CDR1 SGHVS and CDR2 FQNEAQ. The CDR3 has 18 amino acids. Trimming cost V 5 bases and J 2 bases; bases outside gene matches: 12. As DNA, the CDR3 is TGTGCCAGCAGCCACAGAATCCAGGGGACAGGGGGCAATCAGCCCCAGCATTTT. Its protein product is CASSHRIQGTGGNQPQHF.

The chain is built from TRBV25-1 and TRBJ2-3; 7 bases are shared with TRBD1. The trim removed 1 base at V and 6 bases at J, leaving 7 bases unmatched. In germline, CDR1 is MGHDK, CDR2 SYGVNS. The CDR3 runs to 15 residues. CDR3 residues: CASSESTHRGDTQYF. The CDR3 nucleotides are TGTGCCAGCAGTGAATCCACCCACAGGGGTGATACGCAGTATTTT.

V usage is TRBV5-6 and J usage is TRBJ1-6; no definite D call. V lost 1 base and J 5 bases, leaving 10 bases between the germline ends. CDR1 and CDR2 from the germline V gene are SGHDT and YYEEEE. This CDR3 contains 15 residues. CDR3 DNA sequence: TGTGCCAGCAGCTTGTTCCGGTTGGATAATTCACCCCTCCACTTT. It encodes CASSLFRLDNSPLHF.

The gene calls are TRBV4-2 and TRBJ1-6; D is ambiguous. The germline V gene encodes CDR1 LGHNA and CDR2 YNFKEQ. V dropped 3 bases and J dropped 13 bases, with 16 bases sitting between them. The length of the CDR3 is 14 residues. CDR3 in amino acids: CASSQPPGEVPLHF. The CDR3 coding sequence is TGTGCCAGCAGCCAGCCCCCCGGAGAGGTGCCCCTCCACTTT.

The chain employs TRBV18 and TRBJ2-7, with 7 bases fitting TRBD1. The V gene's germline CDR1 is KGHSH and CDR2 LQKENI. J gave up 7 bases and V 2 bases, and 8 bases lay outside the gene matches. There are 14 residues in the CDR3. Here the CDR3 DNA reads TGTGCCAGCTCACCAGGCACAGGGGAAACGGAGCAGTACTTC. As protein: CASSPGTGETEQYF.

The CDR3, as DNA: TGTGCCAGCAGATTAACAGGGGCGTATAGCAATCAGCCCCAGCATTTT. Its translation: CASRLTGAYSNQPQHF. The J gene is TRBJ1-5, the V gene TRBV27; 7 bases are a match to TRBD1. The length of the CDR3 is 16 residues. CDR1 is MNHEY, CDR2 SMNVEV, per germline (reference sequence). Trimming took 6 bases from V and 0 from J; bases not matched to a gene: 8.

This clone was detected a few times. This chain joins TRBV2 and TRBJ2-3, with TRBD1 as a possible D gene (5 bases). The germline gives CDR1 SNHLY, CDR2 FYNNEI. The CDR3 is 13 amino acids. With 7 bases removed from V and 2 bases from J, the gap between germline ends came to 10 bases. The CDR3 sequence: CASKGFYTDTQYF. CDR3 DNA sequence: TGTGCCAGCAAGGGGTTCTACACAGATACGCAGTATTTT.

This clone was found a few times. CDR3 nucleotide sequence: TGTGCCAGCAGCCCCAGGTGGGACGAGCAGTACTTC. It encodes CASSPRWDEQYF. This sequence joins TRBV11-2 and TRBJ2-7, with D unclear. Germline loops: CDR1 SGHAT, CDR2 FQNNGV. CDR3 length: 12 amino acids. The V and J ends lost 5 bases and 5 bases respectively, with 10 bases between them.

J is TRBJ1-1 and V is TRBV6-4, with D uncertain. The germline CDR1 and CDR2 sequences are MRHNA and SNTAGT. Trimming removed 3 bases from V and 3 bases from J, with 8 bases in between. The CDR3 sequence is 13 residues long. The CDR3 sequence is CASSEERDTEAFF. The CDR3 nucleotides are TGTGCCAGCAGTGAAGAGCGTGACACTGAAGCTTTCTTT.

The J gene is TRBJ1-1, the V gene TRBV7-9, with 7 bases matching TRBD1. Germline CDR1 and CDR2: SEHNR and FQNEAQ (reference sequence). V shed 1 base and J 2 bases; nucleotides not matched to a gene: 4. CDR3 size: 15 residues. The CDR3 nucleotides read TGTGCCAGCAGCTTAGTGAGGGGGCTAAACACTGAAGCTTTCTTT. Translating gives CASSLVRGLNTEAFF.

In nucleotides, the CDR3 is TGTGCCAGAACCCGACTAGCTGAGAACACCGGGGAGCTGTTTTTT. Protein product: CARTRLAENTGELFF. The J gene is TRBJ2-2, the V gene TRBV9; 7 bases are a match to TRBD2. In germline, CDR1 is SGDLS, CDR2 YYNGEE. J lost 1 base, V lost 8 bases, and 8 bases had no gene match. The CDR3 runs to 15 residues.

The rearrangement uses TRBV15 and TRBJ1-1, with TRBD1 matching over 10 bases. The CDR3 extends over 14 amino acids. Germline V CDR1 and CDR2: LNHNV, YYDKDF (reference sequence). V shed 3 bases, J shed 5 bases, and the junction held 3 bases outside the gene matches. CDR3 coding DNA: TGTGCCACCAGCAGCTGGACAGGGGGTACTGAAGCTTTCTTT. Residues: CATSSWTGGTEAFF.

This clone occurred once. The CDR3, as DNA: TGTGCCAGTAGTATAGCTGACACCGGGGAGCTGTTTTTT. Translated: CASSIADTGELFF. The chain combines TRBV19 with TRBJ2-2, with D uncertain. This CDR3 has 13 residues. Germline assignment: CDR1 LNHDA and CDR2 SQIVND (reference sequence). V lost 1 base and J lost 3, with 3 bases in between.

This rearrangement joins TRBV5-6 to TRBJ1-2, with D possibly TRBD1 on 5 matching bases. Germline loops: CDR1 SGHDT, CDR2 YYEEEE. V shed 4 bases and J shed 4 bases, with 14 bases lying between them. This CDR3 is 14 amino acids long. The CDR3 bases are TGTGCCAGCAGCGGGGGGGATGGACCCTATGGCTACACCTTC. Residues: CASSGGDGPYGYTF.

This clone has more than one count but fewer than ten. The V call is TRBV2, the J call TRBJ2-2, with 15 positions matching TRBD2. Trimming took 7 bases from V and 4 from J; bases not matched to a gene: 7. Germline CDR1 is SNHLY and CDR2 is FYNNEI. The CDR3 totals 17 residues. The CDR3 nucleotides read TGTGCCAGCACCGGGACTAGCGGGGGGTTTTTCACCGGGGAGCTGTTTTTT. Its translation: CASTGTSGGFFTGELFF. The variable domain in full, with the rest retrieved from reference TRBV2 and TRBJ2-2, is EPEVTQTPSHQVTQMGQEVILRCVPISNHLYFYWYRQILGQKVEFLVSFYNNEISEKSEIFDDQFSVERPDGSNFTLKIRSTKLEDSAMYFCASTGTSGGFFTGELFFGEGSRLTVL.

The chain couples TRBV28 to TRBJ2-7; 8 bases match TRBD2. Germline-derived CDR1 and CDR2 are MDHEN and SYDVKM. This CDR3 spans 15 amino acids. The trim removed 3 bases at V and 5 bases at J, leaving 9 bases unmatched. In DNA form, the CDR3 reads TGTGCCAGCAGTTTCCCCGCGGGAGGTACTGACGAGCAGTACTTC. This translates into CASSFPAGGTDEQYF.

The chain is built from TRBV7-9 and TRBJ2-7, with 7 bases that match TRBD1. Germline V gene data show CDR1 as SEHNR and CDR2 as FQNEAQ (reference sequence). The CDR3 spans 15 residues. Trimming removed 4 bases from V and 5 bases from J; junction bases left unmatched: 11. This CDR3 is CASSYRDSGVHEQYF. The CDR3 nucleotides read TGTGCCAGCAGCTACCGGGACAGTGGGGTCCACGAGCAGTACTTC.

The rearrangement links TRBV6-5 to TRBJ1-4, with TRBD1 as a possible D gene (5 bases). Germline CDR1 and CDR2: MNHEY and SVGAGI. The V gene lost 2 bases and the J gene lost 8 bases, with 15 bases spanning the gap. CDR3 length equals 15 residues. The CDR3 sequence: CASSYRWGVREKLFF. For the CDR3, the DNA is TGTGCCAGCAGTTACCGATGGGGCGTCAGGGAAAAACTGTTTTTT.